Below, 20 T cell receptor beta chains from the same sample are listed, as sequenced in a study of Ad26.COV2.S vaccination and SARS-CoV-2 variants. Regarding treatment: around 19 received Ad26.COV2.S at low or high dose, single or two shots; a few received placebo; per-sample allocation not given. Collection of the samples took place on day 63 after the first injection of vaccine or placebo. The table came from immunoSEQ multiplex PCR; TCRdb's copy has only in-frame clones and leaves some out. The table has about 350,000 clones, approximately 86% seen once. The source was peripheral blood, collected in a trial of Ad26.COV2.S vaccine versus placebo. The receptors stem from a person between 18 and 65 years old who received the Ad26.COV2.S COVID-19 vaccine or a placebo.

The chain links TRBV10-3 to TRBJ2-6, with no clear D. The CDR3 sequence is 16 residues long. Per germline, CDR1 ENHRY and CDR2 SYGVKD. Between the trimmed V and J ends, which lost 0 bases and 0 bases, there was a span of 6 bases. The chain's CDR3 is CAISESPGSGANVLTF. CDR3 sequence (DNA): TGTGCCATCAGTGAGTCACCGGGCTCTGGGGCCAACGTCCTGACTTTC.

This sequence joins TRBV15 and TRBJ1-4, with D perhaps TRBD1 (6 bases). This CDR3 contains 18 residues. Trimming stripped 1 base from V and 0 bases from J, with 15 bases between. Germline CDR1 is LNHNV and CDR2 is YYDKDF (reference sequence). The CDR3 sequence is CATSRGGGASTTNEKLFF. Here the CDR3 DNA reads TGTGCCACCAGCAGAGGGGGGGGCGCGTCCACAACTAATGAAAAACTGTTTTTT.

This sequence joins TRBV28 and TRBJ2-1; D possibly corresponds to TRBD2 (7 bases). CDR3 length: 16 amino acids. Trimming took off 5 bases at V and 5 bases at J, with 19 bases between the two ends. Germline V gives CDR1 MDHEN, CDR2 SYDVKM. This CDR3 reads CASSPQRGGGNNEQFF. The CDR3 DNA is TGTGCCAGCAGTCCCCAAAGAGGGGGGGGGAACAATGAGCAGTTCTTC.

The chain couples TRBV5-4 to TRBJ2-5; 10 bases align to TRBD2. There are 13 residues in the CDR3. Germline CDR1 and CDR2: SGHNT and YYREEE (reference sequence). With V trimmed by 9 bases and J by 5 bases, 7 bases remained unmatched. The CDR3 DNA sequence: TGTGCCACTGGACTAGCGGTGCGGGAGACCCAGTACTTC. This codes for CATGLAVRETQYF.

The chain joins TRBV7-2 to TRBJ2-5; 8 bases line up with TRBD1. V was pared by 5 bases and J by 5 bases, with 7 bases of the junction left unmatched. This CDR3 is 14 amino acids long. CDR1 and CDR2 from the germline V gene are SGHTA and FQGNSA. The CDR3 loop is CASSPGTGSETQYF. CDR3 nucleotide sequence: TGTGCCAGCAGCCCCGGGACAGGTAGCGAGACCCAGTACTTC.

V gene TRBV5-6 combines with J gene TRBJ2-4, with a weak D call TRBD1 (6 bases). The ends were cut back, 0 bases at V and 13 bases at J, with 14 bases in the middle. Looked up from germline, CDR1 is SGHDT and CDR2 is YYEEEE. This CDR3 is built from 13 residues. This CDR3 is CASSLGTALVQYF. The CDR3 DNA is TGTGCCAGCAGCTTGGGGACAGCTCTGGTCCAGTACTTC.

This clone showed up just a few times. The CDR3 DNA follows: TGCGCCAGCTCGCGTCTAACGAACACCGGGGAGCTGTTTTTT. Translation: CASSRLTNTGELFF. The V call is TRBV5-1, the J call TRBJ2-2, with D hard to call. The CDR3 consists of 14 residues. Trimming took 7 bases from V and 0 from J, leaving 10 bases between them. Germline V lookup: CDR1 SGHRS, CDR2 YFSETQ.

The chain employs TRBV6-2 or TRBV6-3 and TRBJ1-5; D not certain. Trimming removed 5 bases at V and 4 bases at J, with 6 bases between. CDR3 length: 12 residues. Germline CDR1 MNHEY, CDR2 SVGEGT. The CDR3 DNA is TGTGCCAGCAGTCTGGCGAATCAGCCCCAGCATTTT. Translated: CASSLANQPQHF.

This chain links TRBV20-1 with TRBJ1-4; D is uncertain. This CDR3 has 13 residues. The V and J ends lost 3 bases and 4 bases respectively, with 9 bases between them. Germline V gene lookup returns CDR1 DFQATT and CDR2 SNEGSKA (reference sequence). CDR3 nucleotide sequence: TGCAGTGCTAGTGTCGGCCATAATGAAAAACTGTTTTTT. This codes for CSASVGHNEKLFF.

The rearrangement uses TRBV2 and TRBJ2-2; TRBD1 aligns across 7 bases. The CDR3 spans 13 residues. CDR1 and CDR2 (germline): SNHLY, FYNNEI. The junction had 6 bases not matched to a gene; V was cut back by 8 bases and J by 6 bases. The CDR3 DNA sequence: TGTGCCAGCGGCTCCACAGGGGCCGGGGAGCTGTTTTTT. Translated: CASGSTGAGELFF.

This rearrangement joins TRBV7-9 to TRBJ1-3; D is unclear. Germline values: CDR1 SEHNR, CDR2 FQNEAQ (reference sequence). There are 15 residues in the CDR3. Trimming took 3 bases from V and 0 from J, leaving 9 bases between them. Here the CDR3 reads CASSFGSNSGNTIYF. CDR3 DNA: TGTGCCAGCAGCTTCGGGAGCAACTCTGGAAACACCATATATTTT.

This clone was found a few times. CDR3 coding DNA: TGCAGCGTTGAGAAAGGGGTACCTGAAAAACTGTTTTTT. Residues: CSVEKGVPEKLFF. The chain links TRBV29-1 to TRBJ1-4; possible D gene TRBD1, 5 bases. This CDR3 spans 13 amino acids. Trimming took 3 bases from V and 7 from J, leaving 12 bases between them. CDR1 SQVTM and CDR2 ANQGSEA come from the germline V gene.

This clone was observed many times. The chain links TRBV28 to TRBJ2-7, with D tentatively TRBD2 (7 bases). The CDR3 is 13 residues long. Trimming removed 10 bases from V and 3 bases from J, with 16 bases in between. CDR1 is MDHEN and CDR2 is SYDVKM in the germline V gene. This CDR3 reads CATQRGGLYEQYF. CDR3 in DNA: TGTGCCACCCAGAGGGGGGGTCTCTACGAGCAGTACTTC.

CDR3 in DNA: TGTGCCAGCACCGCAACTGCGGGGGCAGGTGAGCAGTTCTTC. Translating gives CASTATAGAGEQFF. The V call is TRBV6-4, the J call TRBJ2-1, with D possibly matching TRBD2 (7 bases). The CDR3 extends over 14 amino acids. Germline-derived CDR1 and CDR2 are MRHNA and SNTAGT. The ends were cut back, 7 bases at V and 9 bases at J, with 19 bases in the middle.

The chain combines TRBV7-2 with TRBJ2-5, with 11 bases lining up with TRBD1. With V trimmed by 6 bases and J by 1 base, 7 bases remained unmatched. CDR1 SGHTA and CDR2 FQGNSA come from the germline V gene. The length of the CDR3 is 16 residues. DNA for the CDR3: TGTGCCAGCAGTTGGACAGGGGGCACGCCCCAAGAGACCCAGTACTTC. Its translation: CASSWTGGTPQETQYF.

This chain connects TRBV4-3 to TRBJ2-7, with D perhaps TRBD2 (6 bases). This CDR3 is built from 18 residues. Deletions cut 4 bases from V and 3 bases from J, with 25 bases between. The germline V gene has CDR1 LGHNA and CDR2 YSLEER. This CDR3 is CASSPSGPGTGGLYEQYF. CDR3 in DNA: TGCGCCAGCAGCCCCAGTGGTCCGGGGACTGGGGGACTCTACGAGCAGTACTTC.

CDR3 amino acids: CASSLETSGRVQFF. The CDR3 bases are TGTGCCAGCAGCTTAGAGACTAGCGGGAGGGTACAGTTCTTC. This sequence joins TRBV7-2 and TRBJ2-1; TRBD2 matches 14 bases. V trimming: 1 base; J trimming: 13 bases; junction bases outside the gene matches: 3. Germline V CDR1 and CDR2: SGHTA, FQGNSA. The CDR3 totals 14 residues.

This chain joins TRBV29-1 and TRBJ2-7; D is uncertain. Germline assignment: CDR1 SQVTM and CDR2 ANQGSEA. The germline V and J ends were trimmed by 4 bases and 0 bases, with 7 bases remaining between them. The CDR3 covers 12 residues. The CDR3 bases are TGCAGCGTTGGAGGTGGCTCCTACGAGCAGTACTTC. It specifies CSVGGGSYEQYF.

This clone was seen more than once but under ten times. The chain joins TRBV4-3 to TRBJ1-4; D remains unclear. The CDR3 consists of 13 residues. CDR1 is LGHNA and CDR2 is YSLEER in the germline V gene. Trimming took 3 bases from V and 7 from J, leaving 9 bases between them. The chain's CDR3 is CASSQGSGEKLFF. The DNA for the CDR3 is TGCGCCAGCAGCCAGGGGAGTGGTGAAAAACTGTTTTTT.

The chain links TRBV5-4 to TRBJ1-1, with D unclear. The germline V gene encodes CDR1 SGHNT and CDR2 YYREEE (reference sequence). CDR3 length: 16 residues. V lost 0 bases and J lost 2, with 14 bases in between. The DNA for the CDR3 is TGTGCCAGCAGCTTGGAGGCGCAGAGAATAAACACTGAAGCTTTCTTT. It translates to CASSLEAQRINTEAFF.